This note documents a single TCR beta chain sequence. The V gene end was trimmed by 2 bases and the J gene end by 8 bases; junction bases not matched to a gene: 11. Germline-derived CDR1 and CDR2 are MNHNS and SASEGT. The CDR3 extends over 15 amino acids. Here immunoSEQ multiplex PCR was the method, and the copy in TCRdb shows in-frame clones only, minus some. The table shows about 180,000 clones, with approximately 78% occurring only once. The sample belongs to a study of blood T cell repertoires in COVID-19. The sequenced sample consisted of peripheral blood. The genes are TRBV6-1 and TRBJ1-1; 7 bases match TRBD1. This sequence was found in a woman older than 75 with COVID-19, enrolled during active disease. The CDR3 spells CASSEFGRGRYEAFF. In DNA, the CDR3 is TGTGCCAGCAGTGAATTTGGTAGGGGGCGCTACGAAGCTTTCTTT.